This T cell receptor (beta chain) is drawn from a study of Ad26.COV2.S vaccination and SARS-CoV-2 variants. The study, taken as a whole, reports: Substantial response breadth was reportedly seen for spike-specific CD8+ and CD4+ T cells after vaccination.

The treatment: approximately 18 received Ad26.COV2.S at low or high dose, single or two shots; five or six received placebo; per-sample allocation not given. On day 63 after the first injection, vaccine and placebo recipients gave samples. Boston provided a donor who was an adult aged 18-55 years. Sequencing was performed with immunoSEQ multiplex PCR; in TCRdb, only in-frame clones are kept and a portion is missing. The sample has 350,000 to 500,000 clones, 85% to 90% seen once; the top ten hold about 2.4%. Notes on this clone: What it recognizes is unknown.

The germline CDR1 and CDR2 sequences are SEHNR and FQNEAQ (reference sequence). The CDR3 contains 13 residues. V was shortened by 6 bases and J by 4 bases, with 13 bases between the two germline ends. The chain carries TRBV7-9 and TRBJ2-7; D tentatively reads TRBD1 or TRBD2 (5 bases each). The starting material was peripheral blood, obtained in a trial of Ad26.COV2.S vaccine versus placebo. The TCR comes from a person aged 18-60 years who received the Ad26.COV2.S COVID-19 vaccine or a placebo. DNA for the CDR3: TGTGCCAGCAGTCCCGCCGGGACGTACGAGCAGTACGTC. Protein sequence: CASSPAGTYEQYV.